A selection of T cell receptor beta chains follows, all from one sample in a study of regulatory T cells in long-lasting Graves disease. MiXCR was run by TCRdb on the multiplex PCR reads, yielding one entry per CDR3 protein. The sample consists of over 300,000 distinct CDR3 sequences, about 16% of them appearing once. Sequencing used peripheral blood mononuclear cells (PBMCs), obtained at new diagnosis, from a patient treated with antithyroid drugs. Receptors originate from a female donor with Graves disease. Both conserved end residues are part of each CDR3. The D gene is left open where the match is weak. For some rows the clone size is stated as once, few or many, or as a class when expanded; others skip it.

many | NA | TRBJ2-2 | TRBV12-3/TRBV12-4 | CGVGRVGGELFF | TGTGGAGTTGGACGCGTTGGCGGGGAGCTGTTTTTT
many | NA | TRBJ2-2 | TRBV11-2 | CASSLDRPLNTGELFF | TGTGCCAGCAGCTTAGATCGACCGCTGAACACCGGGGAGCTGTTTTTT
many | TRBD1 | TRBJ2-1 | TRBV20-1 | CSARGHTGDNEQFF | TGCAGTGCTAGAGGACATACAGGGGACAATGAGCAGTTCTTC
many | NA | TRBJ1-1 | TRBV3-1 | CASSPTGTHHRGAFF | TGTGCCAGCAGCCCAACTGGGACACACCATAGAGGAGCTTTCTTT
many | NA | TRBJ1-5 | TRBV11-2 | CASSREGVGQPQHF | TGTGCCAGCAGCCGGGAGGGTGTAGGGCAGCCCCAGCATTTT
NA | NA | TRBJ2-7 | TRBV3-1 | CASSQALGGYEQYF | TGTGCCAGCAGCCAAGCGTTAGGGGGCTACGAGCAGTACTTC
many | TRBD2 | TRBJ2-7 | TRBV27 | CANRTTGTAGEYEQYF | TGTGCCAACAGGACTACCGGGACTGCGGGGGAATACGAGCAGTACTTC
many | TRBD2 | TRBJ2-1 | TRBV29-1 | CSSGGTDSYNEQFF | TGCAGCTCCGGGGGGACGGACTCCTACAATGAGCAGTTCTTC
many | TRBD1 | TRBJ2-2 | TRBV4-1 | CASSLLESDGQGRTGELFF | TGCGCCAGCAGCCTACTCGAATCAGACGGACAGGGGAGGACCGGGGAGCTGTTTTTT
many | TRBD2 | TRBJ2-1 | TRBV28 | CASNLGLAGYSYNEQFF | TGTGCCAGCAACTTAGGACTAGCGGGCTACTCCTACAATGAGCAGTTCTTC
many | TRBD1 | TRBJ2-7 | TRBV11-2 | CASSSSRDRAYEQYF | TGTGCCAGCAGCTCCTCCCGGGACAGGGCCTACGAGCAGTACTTC
many | NA | TRBJ2-7 | TRBV7-9 | CASSQTTVLYEQYF | TGTGCCAGCAGCCAAACGACAGTTCTCTACGAGCAGTACTTC
NA | TRBD1 | TRBJ2-1 | TRBV7-2 | CASRKGTGGINEQFF | TGTGCCAGCAGAAAAGGGACAGGAGGAATCAATGAGCAGTTCTTC
few | NA | TRBJ1-2 | TRBV19 | CASTDGPVPYGYTF | TGTGCCAGTACGGACGGGCCTGTTCCCTATGGCTACACCTTC
few | TRBD2 | TRBJ2-7 | TRBV27 | CASSRGLDFHEQYF | TGTGCCAGCAGTCGCGGACTAGATTTCCACGAGCAGTACTTC
NA | NA | TRBJ1-5 | TRBV27 | CASSQQQGNQPQHF | TGTGCCAGCAGCCAGCAACAAGGTAATCAGCCCCAGCATTTT
many | NA | TRBJ1-5 | TRBV12-3/TRBV12-4 | CASSLDTYLSNQPQHF | TGTGCCAGCAGTTTAGACACCTATCTTAGCAATCAGCCCCAGCATTTT
few | TRBD1 | TRBJ1-1 | TRBV27 | CASRRDRSSNTEAFF | TGTGCCAGCAGAAGGGACAGGTCCTCGAACACTGAAGCTTTCTTT
few | NA | TRBJ1-6 | TRBV7-9 | CASGGGQGGSPLHF | TGTGCCAGCGGGGGAGGGCAGGGCGGTTCACCCCTCCACTTT
NA | NA | TRBJ2-7 | TRBV20-1 | CSARDRGTSSHPGEQYF | TGCAGTGCTAGAGATAGGGGAACTAGTTCTCATCCGGGGGAGCAGTACTTC
many | NA | TRBJ2-2 | TRBV24-1 | CATSVFPGRSSTGELFF | TGTGCCACCAGTGTCTTCCCCGGTCGCAGCTCCACCGGGGAGCTGTTTTTT
many | NA | TRBJ2-1 | TRBV12-3/TRBV12-4 | CASSFGPYGPAGDEQFF | TGTGCCAGCAGTTTTGGCCCCTACGGACCCGCCGGGGATGAGCAGTTCTTC
many | NA | TRBJ1-1 | TRBV6-9 | CASSSNAGTEAFF | TGTGCCAGCAGTTCTAATGCAGGGACTGAAGCTTTCTTT
many | TRBD1 | TRBJ2-3 | TRBV28 | CATRQGNTDTQYF | TGTGCCACCCGACAGGGAAACACAGATACGCAGTATTTT
few | NA | TRBJ1-2 | TRBV12-3/TRBV12-4 | CASSWTELYGYTF | TGTGCCAGCAGTTGGACGGAACTCTATGGCTACACCTTC
many | NA | TRBJ1-1 | TRBV11-1 | CASSSVRGGNTEAFF | TGTGCCAGCAGCTCCGTGAGAGGAGGGAACACTGAAGCTTTCTTT
NA | NA | TRBJ2-1 | TRBV11-3 | CASSLDGGQGSEQFF | TGTGCCAGCAGCTTAGATGGAGGGCAAGGAAGTGAGCAGTTCTTC
many | TRBD1 | TRBJ1-5 | TRBV20-1 | CSATAPGGSNQPQHF | TGCAGTGCTACCGCACCAGGGGGTAGCAATCAGCCCCAGCATTTT
NA | NA | TRBJ2-7 | TRBV28 | CASSWGLAPAYEQYF | TGTGCCAGCAGCTGGGGGCTAGCCCCAGCTTACGAGCAGTACTTC
many | NA | TRBJ1-5 | TRBV6-8 | CASRFLWIPGGYSNQPQHF | TGTGCCAGCAGATTTTTATGGATTCCCGGAGGGTATAGCAATCAGCCCCAGCATTTT
few | NA | TRBJ2-1 | TRBV9 | CASSAQGGPEYEQFF | TGTGCCAGCAGCGCCCAGGGGGGGCCGGAATATGAGCAGTTCTTC
NA | TRBD1 | TRBJ2-2 | TRBV7-9 | CASSQTGEGRSELFF | TGTGCCAGCAGCCAAACAGGGGAAGGGCGCTCGGAGCTGTTTTTT
many | TRBD2 | TRBJ2-1 | TRBV11-2 | CASSRTSGRRYNEQFF | TGTGCCAGCAGCAGGACTAGCGGGAGGCGCTACAATGAGCAGTTCTTC
many | NA | TRBJ2-7 | TRBV11-2 | CASSLYWAGTYEQYF | TGTGCCAGCAGCTTATATTGGGCAGGTACCTACGAGCAGTACTTC
once | TRBD2 | TRBJ2-5 | TRBV29-1 | CSVEDRLAGVLDETQYF | TGCAGCGTTGAAGACCGACTAGCGGGAGTGCTCGACGAGACCCAGTACTTC
many | NA | TRBJ1-1 | TRBV20-1 | CSARVGRTTLGAFF | TGCAGTGCTAGAGTAGGCAGGACCACCCTTGGAGCTTTCTTT
many | NA | TRBJ2-1 | TRBV7-9 | CASSSPEGLGYNEQFF | TGTGCCAGCAGCTCTCCCGAGGGCCTCGGGTACAATGAGCAGTTCTTC
many | TRBD1 | TRBJ1-5 | TRBV20-1 | CSALGQGANQPQHF | TGCAGTGCTCTGGGACAGGGGGCCAATCAGCCCCAGCATTTT
many | NA | TRBJ1-5 | TRBV3-1 | CASSHRQVNQPQHF | TGTGCCAGCAGCCATCGACAGGTAAATCAGCCCCAGCATTTT
many | TRBD1 | TRBJ2-3 | TRBV6-1 | CASSVYRGSSTDTQYF | TGTGCCAGCAGTGTCTACAGGGGATCTAGCACAGATACGCAGTATTTT
many | TRBD1 | TRBJ1-3 | TRBV20-1 | CSARDGTGFTGNTIYF | TGCAGTGCTAGAGATGGGACAGGGTTTACTGGAAACACCATATATTTT
many | NA | TRBJ2-1 | TRBV12-3/TRBV12-4 | CASSAAGREDEQFF | TGTGCCAGCAGTGCCGCGGGCCGCGAGGATGAGCAGTTCTTC
few | TRBD2 | TRBJ2-2 | TRBV24-1 | CATSDSGRDTGELFF | TGTGCCACCAGTGATAGCGGGAGGGACACCGGGGAGCTGTTTTTT
many | TRBD2 | TRBJ2-7 | TRBV20-1 | CSAKVTSGGYEQYF | TGCAGTGCTAAAGTGACTAGCGGGGGCTACGAGCAGTACTTC
NA | TRBD2 | TRBJ2-5 | TRBV13 | CASSLKTSGRDGETQYF | TGTGCCAGCAGCCTTAAAACTAGCGGGAGGGATGGAGAGACCCAGTACTTC